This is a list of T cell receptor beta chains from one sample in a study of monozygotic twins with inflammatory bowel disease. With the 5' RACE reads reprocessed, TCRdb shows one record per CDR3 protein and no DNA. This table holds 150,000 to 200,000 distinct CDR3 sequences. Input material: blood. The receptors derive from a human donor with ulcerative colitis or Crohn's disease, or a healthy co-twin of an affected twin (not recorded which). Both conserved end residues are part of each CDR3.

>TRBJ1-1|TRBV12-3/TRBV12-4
CASSIEPGTEAFF
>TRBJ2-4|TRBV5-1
CASSSSGGGANIQYF
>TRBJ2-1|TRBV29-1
CSVVPLAGIGNEQFF
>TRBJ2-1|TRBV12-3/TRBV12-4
CASSFGTGAPNEQFF
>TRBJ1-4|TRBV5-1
CASSLVMGQGFRSEKLFF
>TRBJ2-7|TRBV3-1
CASSQGQPGTYEQYF
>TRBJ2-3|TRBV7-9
CASSPRTIPYTDTQYF
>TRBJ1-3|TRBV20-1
CSARRGARQAGDSGNTIYF
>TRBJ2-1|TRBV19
CASSSRLAYTYNEQFF
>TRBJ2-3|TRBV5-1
CASSLYAETTDTQYF
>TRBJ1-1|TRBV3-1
CASKTGANTEAFF
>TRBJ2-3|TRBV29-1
CSGGTGGTDTQYF
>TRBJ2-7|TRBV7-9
CASSLGTAQYF
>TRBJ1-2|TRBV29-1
CSVVGLFSTYASGYTF
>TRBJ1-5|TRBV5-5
CASSPGGGPQPQHF
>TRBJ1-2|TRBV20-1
CSARKGDGYTF
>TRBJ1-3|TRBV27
CASKAQGELSGNTIYF
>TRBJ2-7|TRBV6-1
CARGDSYEQYF
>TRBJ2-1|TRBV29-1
CSVEVGSGPSYNEQFF
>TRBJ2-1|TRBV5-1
CASSLAGRVNEQFF
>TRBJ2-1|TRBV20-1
CSARATSGRAYNEQFF
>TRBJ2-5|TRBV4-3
CASSPQGRKETQYF
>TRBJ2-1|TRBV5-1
CASSLLGFNEQFF
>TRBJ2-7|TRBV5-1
CASSLDIYYEQYF
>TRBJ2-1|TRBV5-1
CASSLGQRGDSEQFF
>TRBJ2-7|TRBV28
CASTSPYEQYF
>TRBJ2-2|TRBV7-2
CATLEVQGGELFF
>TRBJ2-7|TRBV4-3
CASSQDHYPPDQGATEQYF
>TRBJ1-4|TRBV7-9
CASSLDASNEKLFF
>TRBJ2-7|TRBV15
CATSTLTGYLEQYF
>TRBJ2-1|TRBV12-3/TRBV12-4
CASSPYSSGSSYNEQFF
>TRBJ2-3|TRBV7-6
CASSLAVTAAVRADTQYF
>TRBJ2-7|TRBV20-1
CSARTGCYEQYF
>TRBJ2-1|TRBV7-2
CASSSGTSANEEQFF
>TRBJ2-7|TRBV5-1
CASRNTPGQHYELYF
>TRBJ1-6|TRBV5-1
CASSSGQVNSPLHF
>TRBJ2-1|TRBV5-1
CASSYPLYNEQFF
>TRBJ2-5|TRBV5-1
CASSLTGGVETQYF
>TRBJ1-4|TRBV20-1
CSTRGDRGYEKLFF
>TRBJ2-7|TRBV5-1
CASSLDVLYEQYF
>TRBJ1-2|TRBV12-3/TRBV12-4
CASSLAPGRSYGYTF
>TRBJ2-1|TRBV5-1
CASGPPGQGFNEQFF
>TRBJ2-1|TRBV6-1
CASSAVRDEQFF
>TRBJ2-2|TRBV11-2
CASSLLRRQGAGELFF
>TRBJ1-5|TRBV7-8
CASSLDRGNNQPQHF
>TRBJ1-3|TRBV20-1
CSATSGVGNTIYF
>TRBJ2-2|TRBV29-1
CSVGTEYTGELFF
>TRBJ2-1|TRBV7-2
CASSPVGLDEQFF
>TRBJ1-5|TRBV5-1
CASSSGTGQSNQPQHF
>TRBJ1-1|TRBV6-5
CASSSPSSALNTEAFF
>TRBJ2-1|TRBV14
CASSPRLSGKNEQFF
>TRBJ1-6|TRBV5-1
CASSYGQGDNSPLHF
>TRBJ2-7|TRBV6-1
CASRGPKGADEQYF
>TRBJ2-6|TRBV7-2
CASSTSSGSGANVLTF
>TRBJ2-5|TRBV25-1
CASSRLAQFGETQYF
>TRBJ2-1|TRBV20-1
CSAPRLAPYNEQFF
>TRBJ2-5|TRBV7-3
CASSLLGAAQYF
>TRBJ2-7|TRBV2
CASSGFRKPLEQYF
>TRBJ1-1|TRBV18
CASSPRMDRGPTEAFF
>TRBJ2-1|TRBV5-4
CASSLDLADNEQFF